The next 28 T cell receptor beta chains were all read from a single sample in a study of blood T cell repertoires in COVID-19. The method was immunoSEQ multiplex PCR; TCRdb's version includes in-frame clones alone and lacks a portion of them. The sample consists of around 46,000 clones, over 75% of them appearing once. The sequencing sample was made of peripheral blood. These receptor sequences come from a man aged 45-60 years with acute or convalescent COVID-19.

The chain has TRBV7-6 and TRBJ2-7; maybe TRBD2 (6 bases). CDR1 is SGHVS, CDR2 FNYEAQ, per germline. The CDR3 runs to 16 residues. V was pared by 5 bases and J by 0 bases, with 17 bases between. In DNA, the CDR3 is TGTGCCAGCAGCCCGGGGACTGCAGGGCCCTCCTACGAGCAGTACTTC. Protein: CASSPGTAGPSYEQYF.

This clone was detected only once. This chain links TRBV5-8 with TRBJ2-3; D is possibly TRBD2 (5 bases). The germline V gene encodes CDR1 SGHTS and CDR2 YDEGEE. The CDR3 consists of 16 residues. The V and J ends lost 2 bases and 7 bases respectively, with 20 bases between them. CDR3 residues: CASSFPSGKSSYTQYF. The CDR3 nucleotides are TGTGCCAGCAGCTTTCCGAGCGGTAAATCCTCCTATACGCAGTATTTT.

In its sample, this clone was seen once. This chain connects TRBV28 to TRBJ2-7, with 10 bases that match TRBD2. V dropped 4 bases and J dropped 4; count of bases not matched to a gene: 10. Germline CDR1 reads MDHEN; CDR2 reads SYDVKM. The CDR3 extends over 16 amino acids. This CDR3 is CASSSSSGSKGYEQYF. DNA for the CDR3: TGTGCCAGCAGTTCCTCTAGCGGGAGTAAGGGTTACGAGCAGTACTTC.

The DNA of the CDR3 is TGTGCCAGCAGCCCCACAACAGGGAGACCTGGAAACACCATATATTTT. Residues: CASSPTTGRPGNTIYF. The chain couples TRBV3-1 (or the pseudogene TRBV3-2) to TRBJ1-3; TRBD1 might be the D (6 bases). Per germline, CDR1 LGHDT and CDR2 YNNKEL (reference sequence). V was clipped by 4 bases and J by 2 bases, with 15 bases between them. The CDR3 extends over 16 amino acids.

CDR3 in amino acids: CASSLETGVGTEAFF. The CDR3 DNA sequence: TGCGCCAGCAGCTTGGAGACAGGGGTAGGAACTGAAGCTTTCTTT. The V call is TRBV5-1, the J call TRBJ1-1, with 8 bases that match TRBD1. CDR1 SGHRS and CDR2 YFSETQ come from the germline V gene. The CDR3 has 15 amino acids. Trimming took 0 bases from V and 5 from J; bases not matched to a gene: 6.

In this sample, this clone turned up once. The CDR3 DNA sequence: TGTGCCACCCCTAAGGGAAACACCATATATTTT. Protein sequence: CATPKGNTIYF. The chain has TRBV7-9 and TRBJ1-3, with unresolved D. CDR3 size: 11 residues. V was clipped by 10 bases and J by 4 bases, with 8 bases between them. Germline CDR1 is SEHNR and CDR2 is FQNEAQ (reference sequence).

This rearrangement joins TRBV9 to TRBJ2-1; the D gene is possibly TRBD2 (6 bases). The CDR3 spans 16 residues. The V gene lost 3 bases and the J gene lost 4 bases, with 17 bases spanning the gap. Germline CDR1 reads SGDLS; CDR2 reads YYNGEE. CDR3 sequence (DNA): TGTGCCAGCAGCGCGGAGGGTGGGGAGTTATACAATGAGCAGTTCTTC. Protein sequence: CASSAEGGELYNEQFF. The whole variable domain, filled in from reference TRBV9 and TRBJ2-1, reads DSGVTQTPKHLITATGQRVTLRCSPRSGDLSVYWYQQSLDQGLQFLIQYYNGEERAKGNILERFSAQQFPDLHSELNLSSLELGDSALYFCASSAEGGELYNEQFFGPGTRLTVL.

This clone was seen a single time. The chain is built from TRBV7-9 and TRBJ2-7; 11 nucleotides agree with TRBD2. The J segment lost 2 bases and the V segment lost 0 bases, leaving 3 bases of the junction unmatched. The CDR3 consists of 16 residues. CDR1 is SEHNR, CDR2 FQNEAQ, per germline (reference sequence). The CDR3 region is CASSLALAGGTYEQYF. In DNA, the CDR3 is TGTGCCAGCAGCTTAGCCCTAGCGGGAGGCACCTACGAGCAGTACTTC.

This clone was recorded only once. The chain is built from TRBV5-1 and TRBJ2-7, with 8 positions matching TRBD2. J was trimmed by 7 bases and V by 4 bases; bases with no gene match: 13. This CDR3 is 15 amino acids long. Germline lookup yields CDR1 SGHRS and CDR2 YFSETQ. The CDR3 DNA reads as TGCGCCAGCAGCACGGACACTAGCGGTAGTCGGGAGCAGTACTTC. Its protein product is CASSTDTSGSREQYF.

This rearrangement joins TRBV28 to TRBJ1-4, with D maybe TRBD1 (6 bases). Germline lookup yields CDR1 MDHEN and CDR2 SYDVKM. V was clipped by 6 bases and J by 4 bases, with 15 bases between them. This CDR3 comprises 15 residues. Here the CDR3 reads CASSLIAGDNEKLFF. CDR3 coding DNA: TGTGCCAGCAGCCTTATAGCAGGGGATAATGAAAAACTGTTTTTT.

CDR3 in DNA: TGTGCCAGCAGCTTATTACGGGGGAACTCTGGAAACACCATATATTTT. This encodes CASSLLRGNSGNTIYF. The chain combines TRBV7-9 with TRBJ1-3; possible D gene TRBD1, 5 bases. Germline loops: CDR1 SEHNR, CDR2 FQNEAQ (reference sequence). The CDR3 extends over 16 amino acids. V was clipped by 2 bases and J by 0 bases, with 11 bases between them.

V gene TRBV11-2 combines with J gene TRBJ1-1; D call uncertain. V lost 4 bases and J lost 0, with 15 bases in between. The CDR3 contains 16 residues. CDR1 and CDR2 (germline): SGHAT, FQNNGV. DNA for the CDR3: TGTGCCAGCAGCTCACCTAAAACGGAGGTGAACACTGAAGCTTTCTTT. Amino acid sequence: CASSSPKTEVNTEAFF. The variable domain in full, with the rest retrieved from reference TRBV11-2 and TRBJ1-1, is EAGVAQSPRYKIIEKRQSVAFWCNPISGHATLYWYQQILGQGPKLLIQFQNNGVVDDSQLPKDRFSAERLKGVDSTLKIQPAKLEDSAVYLCASSSPKTEVNTEAFFGQGTRLTVV.

The chain joins TRBV5-1 to TRBJ2-3, with 10 bases that match TRBD2. V was clipped by 3 bases and J by 0 bases; unmatched bases: 7. CDR1 is SGHRS, CDR2 YFSETQ, per germline. The CDR3 extends over 17 amino acids. The CDR3 nucleotides are TGCGCCAGCAGCTCGAGCCGGACTAGCGGAAGCACAGATACGCAGTATTTT. This sequence encodes CASSSSRTSGSTDTQYF.

The chain joins TRBV21-1 to TRBJ1-6. TRBV21-1 is reported as a pseudogene. The CDR3 is made up of 15 amino acids. CDR3 in DNA: TGTGCCAGCAGCCCAAGGAGGCAGAGCAATTCACCCCTCCACTTT. Its translation: CASSPRRQSNSPLHF.

The chain couples TRBV27 to TRBJ2-5; tentatively, D is TRBD1 (5 bases). With 2 bases removed from V and 5 bases from J, the gap between germline ends came to 12 bases. CDR3 size: 14 residues. Germline-derived CDR1 and CDR2 are MNHEY and SMNVEV (reference sequence). CDR3 in DNA: TGTGCCAGCAGTTTAAGGGGCTCGAGGGAGACCCAGTACTTC. It encodes CASSLRGSRETQYF.

V and J are TRBV5-4 and TRBJ1-1; D is ambiguous. Germline lookup yields CDR1 SGHNT and CDR2 YYREEE (reference sequence). The germline V and J ends were trimmed by 3 bases and 3 bases, with 9 bases remaining between them. The CDR3 has 13 residues. For the CDR3, the DNA is TGTGCCAGCAGCTCCCATCCGGACACTGAAGCTTTCTTT. The encoded protein is CASSSHPDTEAFF.

The V and J genes are TRBV5-1 and TRBJ1-3; the D gene is possibly TRBD1 (6 bases). From germline, CDR1 is SGHRS and CDR2 YFSETQ. This CDR3 spans 16 amino acids. V lost 4 bases, J lost 0 bases, and 14 bases lay in between. The CDR3 here is CASSVGQLSSGNTIYF. The CDR3 nucleotides are TGCGCCAGCAGCGTCGGACAGCTTAGCTCTGGAAACACCATATATTTT.

V is TRBV29-1 and J is TRBJ2-2; the D gene is possibly TRBD1 (8 bases). Trimming pared 5 bases from V and 7 bases from J, leaving 14 bases between. Germline V gives CDR1 SQVTM, CDR2 ANQGSEA. CDR3 length equals 13 residues. The DNA for the CDR3 is TGCAGCGTTTTACAGGGGGAGGGCGGGGAGCTGTTTTTT. This gives the protein CSVLQGEGGELFF.

The CDR3 DNA sequence: TGTGCCAGCTTCCGAGGGTCTAGCGGGGTTCGGGATACGCAGTATTTT. It encodes CASFRGSSGVRDTQYF. V usage is TRBV5-6 and J usage is TRBJ2-3; 9 bases agree with TRBD2. V lost 7 bases, J lost 6 bases, and 15 bases stayed unmatched. CDR3 size: 16 residues. The germline V gene has CDR1 SGHDT and CDR2 YYEEEE.

The CDR3 loop reads CASSESIASGYNEQFF. In DNA, the CDR3 is TGCGCCAGCAGTGAGTCGATCGCTAGCGGCTACAATGAGCAGTTCTTC. V gene TRBV10-1 combines with J gene TRBJ2-1; 7 positions match TRBD2. Germline CDR1 WNHNN, CDR2 SYGVQD (reference sequence). The CDR3 loop spans 16 amino acids. Unmatched junction bases numbered 5, after V lost 0 bases and J lost 3 bases.

The chain joins TRBV28 to TRBJ1-2, with TRBD1 identical over 12 bases. Germline CDR1 MDHEN, CDR2 SYDVKM. The CDR3 has 16 residues. V lost 5 bases and J lost 4; bases outside the gene matches: 8. In DNA form, the CDR3 reads TGTGCCAGCAGTCCCCCAGGGACAGGGGGCACCTATGGCTACACCTTC. This encodes CASSPPGTGGTYGYTF.

This clone was seen a single time. V is TRBV5-1 and J is TRBJ1-3; 7 bases fit TRBD1. Germline CDR1 reads SGHRS; CDR2 reads YFSETQ. V lost 4 bases to trimming and J lost 0 bases; unmatched junction nucleotides: 7. The CDR3 runs to 16 residues. CDR3 sequence: CASSSDRANSGNTIYF. Here the CDR3 DNA reads TGCGCCAGCAGCAGCGACAGGGCCAACTCTGGAAACACCATATATTTT. The full variable domain, rest sourced from reference TRBV5-1 and TRBJ1-3, is KAGVTQTPRYLIKTRGQQVTLSCSPISGHRSVSWYQQTPGQGLQFLFEYFSETQRNKGNFPGRFSGRQFSNSRSEMNVSTLELGDSALYLCASSSDRANSGNTIYFGEGSWLTVV.

This clone appeared once. This rearrangement joins TRBV30 to TRBJ2-7, with 13 bases aligning to TRBD2. The V gene end was trimmed by 3 bases and the J gene end by 1 base; junction bases not matched to a gene: 3. The CDR3 sequence is 15 residues long. Per the germline V gene, CDR1 is GTSNPN and CDR2 is SVGIG (reference sequence). CDR3 region: CAWRGGLAGSYEQYF. DNA for the CDR3: TGTGCCTGGAGGGGGGGACTAGCGGGATCCTACGAGCAGTACTTC.

The chain combines TRBV2 with TRBJ2-7, with D maybe TRBD1 (5 bases). The V end was cut by 6 bases, the J end by 0 bases, with 12 bases between. Germline assignment: CDR1 SNHLY and CDR2 FYNNEI. This CDR3 has 14 amino acids. The CDR3 sequence is CASRVDTLSYEQYF. DNA of the CDR3: TGTGCCAGCAGGGTGGACACACTCTCCTACGAGCAGTACTTC. The full variable domain, rest sourced from reference TRBV2 and TRBJ2-7, is EPEVTQTPSHQVTQMGQEVILRCVPISNHLYFYWYRQILGQKVEFLVSFYNNEISEKSEIFDDQFSVERPDGSNFTLKIRSTKLEDSAMYFCASRVDTLSYEQYFGPGTRLTVT.

The rearrangement joins TRBV19 to TRBJ1-5; no definite D call. Germline V lookup: CDR1 LNHDA, CDR2 SQIVND (reference sequence). V dropped 3 bases and J dropped 1 base, with 13 bases sitting between them. The length of the CDR3 is 16 residues. CDR3 sequence: CASSIRLGGSNQPQHF. Written as DNA, the CDR3 is TGTGCCAGTAGTATTCGACTCGGCGGGAGCAATCAGCCCCAGCATTTT.

V and J are TRBV11-2 and TRBJ1-5, with D uncertain. Germline CDR1 and CDR2: SGHAT and FQNNGV. Between the trimmed V and J ends, which lost 5 bases and 4 bases, there was a span of 15 bases. CDR3 length: 15 residues. CDR3 nucleotide sequence: TGTGCCAGCAGCCTGGACGGGCTAGCGAATCAGCCCCAGCATTTT. Residues: CASSLDGLANQPQHF.

This clone was seen just once. The V call is TRBV2, the J call TRBJ1-1, with D perhaps matching TRBD1 (5 bases). CDR1 SNHLY and CDR2 FYNNEI come from the germline V gene. This CDR3 has 14 amino acids. Deletions cut 0 bases from V and 7 bases from J, with 12 bases between. The CDR3 protein is CASSEARQGFEAFF. In DNA, the CDR3 is TGTGCCAGCAGTGAAGCGCGGCAGGGTTTTGAAGCTTTCTTT.

The CDR3 nucleotides read TGTGCCAGCAGCTTGGGTGTCGGGGGGCAAGGCAATCAGCCCCAGCATTTT. Encoded protein: CASSLGVGGQGNQPQHF. The V and J genes are TRBV11-2 and TRBJ1-5; possible D gene TRBD1, 6 bases. V lost 3 bases to trimming and J lost 2 bases, with 17 bases between them. This CDR3 is 17 amino acids long. In germline, CDR1 is SGHAT, CDR2 FQNNGV.